Listed below are T cell receptor beta chains from one sample, sequenced in a study of T-cell reconstitution after alpha-beta-depleted transplantation in children. MiXCR, run by TCRdb on the PCR reads, gives a single entry per CDR3 protein. The table records about 610,000 distinct CDR3 sequences, about 10% of them present only once. Material: PBMCs from the stem cell graft donor, obtained from the stem cell graft. The source of these receptors is a human donor who donated a stem cell graft to a child with acute myeloid leukemia. Each CDR3 is given with its conserved first and last residue. Each record gives: clone size, V gene, J gene, D gene, CDR3 DNA, CDR3 protein. D genes are given only for firm matches. Clone size, where shown, is once, few, many, or a class for clones that have expanded.

many	TRBV24-1	TRBJ2-1	TRBD2	TGTGCCACCAGTTGGACTAGCTACAATGAGCAGTTCTTC	CATSWTSYNEQFF
many	TRBV12-5	TRBJ2-1	TRBD1	TGTGCTAGTGGTTTGGGGTTGGACAGGGGGGATGAGCAGTTCTTC	CASGLGLDRGDEQFF
many	TRBV6-2/TRBV6-3	TRBJ1-5	NA	TGTGCCAGCAGCTGGTACAATCAGCCCCAGCATTTT	CASSWYNQPQHF
few	TRBV7-2	TRBJ2-3	TRBD1	TGTGCCAGCAGCCGGCTTAGACAGGGCCTTGGCACAGATACGCAGTATTTT	CASSRLRQGLGTDTQYF
many	TRBV27	TRBJ2-1	TRBD1	TGTGCCAGCAGCACTTACAGGGGGCCCCGCAATGAGCAGTTCTTC	CASSTYRGPRNEQFF
NA	TRBV19	TRBJ2-7	TRBD2	TGTGCCAGTAAGGGGACTAGCGGCGAGCAGTACTTC	CASKGTSGEQYF
NA	TRBV20-1	TRBJ2-7	TRBD2	TGCAGTGCTAGGGAGCTAGCGGGAGCCACATCCTACGAGCAGTACTTC	CSARELAGATSYEQYF
NA	TRBV11-1	TRBJ2-3	TRBD2	TGTGCCAGCCTAGCGGGATGGCAAGATACGCAGTATTTT	CASLAGWQDTQYF
few	TRBV4-2	TRBJ1-4	TRBD1	TGTGCCAGCAGCCAAGTGCGGGACAGACAACTCTGGAATGAAAAACTGTTTTTT	CASSQVRDRQLWNEKLFF
few	TRBV18	TRBJ2-1	NA	TGTGCCAGCTCACGGACGCGGGAAGAGGGGCAGTTCTTC	CASSRTREEGQFF
few	TRBV24-1	TRBJ1-5	NA	TGTGCCACCAGTGACCCGACAGTTAGCAATCAGCCCCAGCATTTT	CATSDPTVSNQPQHF
NA	TRBV20-1	TRBJ2-1	NA	TGCAGTGCTAGAGTCGGGGTCGGTGAGCAGTTCTTC	CSARVGVGEQFF
few	TRBV6-2/TRBV6-3	TRBJ2-7	TRBD1	TGTGCCAGCAGTACGCGACAGGGTGGAAGCGAGCAGTACTTC	CASSTRQGGSEQYF
many	TRBV4-3	TRBJ2-4	NA	TGCGCCAGCAGCCAAGAAAGGTGGATAGCCAAAAACATTCAGTACTTC	CASSQERWIAKNIQYF
few	TRBV27	TRBJ1-2	TRBD1	TGTGCCAGCAGTGGGCGGGACAGGGGGAAATATGGCTACACCTTC	CASSGRDRGKYGYTF
once	TRBV6-1	TRBJ1-3	NA	TGTGCCAGCAGACCAAGACAGGACAACTCTGGAAACACCATATATTTT	CASRPRQDNSGNTIYF
many	TRBV4-2	TRBJ2-7	TRBD2	TGTGCCAGCAGCCAGGGACTAGCGGTCTCCTACGAGCAGTACTTC	CASSQGLAVSYEQYF
many	TRBV6-5	TRBJ2-7	TRBD1	TGTGCCAGCAGTTACGGGACAGGGAACTCCTACGAGCAGTACTTC	CASSYGTGNSYEQYF
many	TRBV29-1	TRBJ2-1	NA	TGCAGCGTTGGGGGCCTAAGCGGAGGCTCCTACAATGAGCAGTTCTTC	CSVGGLSGGSYNEQFF
NA	TRBV5-1	TRBJ2-3	NA	TGCGCCAGCAGCTTTGAGCATGGCACAGATACGCAGTATTTT	CASSFEHGTDTQYF
NA	TRBV27	TRBJ2-7	NA	TGTGCCAGCAGTTTATTAGGGCAGGGGGGCGCCTACGAGCAGTACTTC	CASSLLGQGGAYEQYF
many	TRBV11-2	TRBJ2-7	NA	TGTGCCAGCAGCCCAGGGGGGCACGAGCAGTACTTC	CASSPGGHEQYF
few	TRBV5-1	TRBJ1-4	NA	TGCGCCAGCAGCCCCACGACCACAACTAATGAAAAACTGTTTTTT	CASSPTTTTNEKLFF
NA	TRBV6-5	TRBJ2-7	TRBD2	TGTGCCAGCAGTTACGTGAACATCAGAAAGCGGGGCAACTCCTACGAGCAGTACTTC	CASSYVNIRKRGNSYEQYF
many	TRBV29-1	TRBJ2-7	NA	TGCAGCGTTGAAAAGGGGGTAGGCTACGAGCAGTACTTC	CSVEKGVGYEQYF